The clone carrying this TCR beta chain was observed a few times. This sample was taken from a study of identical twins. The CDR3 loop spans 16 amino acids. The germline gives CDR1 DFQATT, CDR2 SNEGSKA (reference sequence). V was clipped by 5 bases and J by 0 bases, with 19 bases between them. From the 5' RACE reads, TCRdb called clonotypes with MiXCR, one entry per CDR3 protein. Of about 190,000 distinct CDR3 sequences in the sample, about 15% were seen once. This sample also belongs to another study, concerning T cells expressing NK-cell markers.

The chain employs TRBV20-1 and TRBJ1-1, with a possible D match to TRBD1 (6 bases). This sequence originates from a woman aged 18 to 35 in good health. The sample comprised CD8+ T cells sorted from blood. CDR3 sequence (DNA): TGCAGTGCTCTTCCTTATACAGGGCTCATGAACACTGAAGCTTTCTTT. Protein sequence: CSALPYTGLMNTEAFF.